This T cell receptor (beta chain) was obtained from a study of blood T cell repertoires in COVID-19. Repertoires were generated with immunoSEQ multiplex PCR, while TCRdb's copy carries only in-frame clones and drops some. The sample records roughly 100,000 clones, around 66% being singletons. Germline V gene sequence: CDR1 SGHTA, CDR2 FQGNSA. V lost 4 bases, J lost 3 bases, and 9 bases stayed unmatched. This CDR3 comprises 16 residues. The chain recombines TRBV7-2 with TRBJ1-3; TRBD1 agrees at 7 bases. Sequencing input: peripheral blood. The TCR sequence derives from a man at least 80 years old with acute or convalescent COVID-19. CDR3 bases: TGTGCCAGCAGCTCCGGACAGGTCGAATATGGAAACACCATATATTTT. Translating it yields CASSSGQVEYGNTIYF.